Below are 19 T cell receptor beta chains sequenced from a single sample in a study of cytomegalovirus exposure and HLA in healthy donors. The PCR used 60 Vbeta and 13 Jbeta primers. The method was immunoSEQ multiplex PCR; TCRdb's version includes in-frame clones alone and lacks a portion of them. Of roughly 150,000 clones in the sample, 80% were seen once. The sample was PBMCs. The receptors derive from a woman between 40 and 50 years old in good health and CMV-seronegative.

This clone was seen more than once but under ten times. The CDR3 DNA reads TGTGCCAGCAGCTTTGGGTACAGCGAGCAGTACTTC. It translates to CASSFGYSEQYF. V is TRBV7-9 and J is TRBJ2-7; D unresolved. Germline loops: CDR1 SEHNR, CDR2 FQNEAQ (reference sequence). Trimming removed 3 bases from V and 6 bases from J, with 9 bases in between. There are 12 residues in the CDR3. The whole variable domain, remainder taken from reference TRBV7-9 and TRBJ2-7, is DTGVSQNPRHKITKRGQNVTFRCDPISEHNRLYWYRQTLGQGPEFLTYFQNEAQLEKSRLLSDRFSAERPKGSFSTLEIQRTEQGDSAMYLCASSFGYSEQYFGPGTRLTVT.

This chain links TRBV28 with TRBJ2-7; the D gene is possibly TRBD2 (6 bases). This CDR3 has 14 residues. The V end lost 3 bases, the J end lost 2 bases, and 11 bases lay between the germline ends. Germline V gene data show CDR1 as MDHEN and CDR2 as SYDVKM. The CDR3 loop is CASSFRDSAYEQYF. The CDR3 coding sequence is TGTGCCAGCAGTTTTAGGGACTCAGCCTACGAGCAGTACTTC.

In the case of this clone: Sequence at one end of the junction differs from germline and may be a read error. This chain joins TRBV7-2 and TRBJ1-2, with D perhaps matching TRBD1 (5 bases). The CDR3 runs to 14 residues. Germline V lookup: CDR1 SGHTA, CDR2 FQGNSA. CDR3 nucleotides: TGTGCCGGCAGCTTAGGAGACAGTCTGGATGGCTACACCTTC. Protein: CAGSLGDSLDGYTF.

This chain connects TRBV5-1 to TRBJ2-5, with 8 bases matching TRBD2. V dropped 2 bases and J dropped 4; count of bases not matched to a gene: 7. Germline V lookup: CDR1 SGHRS, CDR2 YFSETQ. This CDR3 region has 15 residues. CDR3 DNA sequence: TGCGCCAGCAGCTTTACGGGAGGGCCGGTAGAGACCCAGTACTTC. Its protein is CASSFTGGPVETQYF.

This clone was seen a few times. This chain links TRBV7-6 with TRBJ2-5; perhaps TRBD1 as D (6 bases). The V and J ends lost 1 base and 5 bases respectively, with 8 bases between them. CDR1 and CDR2 (germline): SGHVS, FNYEAQ. The CDR3 sequence is 13 residues long. CDR3 sequence: CASSLVQGETQYF. The CDR3 DNA reads as TGTGCCAGCAGCTTAGTTCAGGGGGAGACCCAGTACTTC.

The genes are TRBV7-3 and TRBJ2-5, with 16 bases aligning to TRBD2. The CDR3 contains 20 residues. Per the germline V gene, CDR1 is SGHTA and CDR2 is FQGTGA. V lost 0 bases to trimming and J lost 2 bases; unmatched junction nucleotides: 9. The DNA of the CDR3 is TGTGCCAGCAGCTTAACCGGTCCGGGACTAGCGGGGGGGATTCAAGAGACCCAGTACTTC. Translated: CASSLTGPGLAGGIQETQYF.

The rearrangement joins TRBV7-9 to TRBJ1-1; D gene uncertain. V was cut by 1 base and J by 1 base, with 16 bases left in between. Germline V gene data show CDR1 as SEHNR and CDR2 as FQNEAQ (reference sequence). This CDR3 has 17 residues. The CDR3 here is CASSLDWGVGPNTEAFF. The CDR3 DNA is TGTGCCAGCAGCTTAGATTGGGGAGTCGGACCGAACACTGAAGCTTTCTTT.

This clone was seen just once. The chain combines TRBV5-5 with TRBJ2-7; 9 bases map to TRBD1. V lost 0 bases, J lost 6 bases, and 10 bases stayed unmatched. The CDR3 sequence is 16 residues long. CDR1 is SGHKS and CDR2 is YYEKEE in the germline V gene (reference sequence). Here the CDR3 reads CASSLEQGAVLGEQYF. The CDR3 bases are TGTGCCAGCAGCTTGGAACAGGGGGCCGTTCTCGGCGAGCAGTACTTC.

This clone has only a few counts. The CDR3 here is CASSVALNTEAFF. The CDR3 nucleotides read TGTGCCAGCAGCGTAGCTCTGAACACTGAAGCTTTCTTT. The chain links TRBV9 to TRBJ1-1, with no clear D. Trimming took off 0 bases at V and 0 bases at J, with 3 bases between the two ends. The CDR3 covers 13 residues. CDR1 SGDLS and CDR2 YYNGEE come from the germline V gene.

This sequence joins TRBV29-1 and TRBJ1-5; weak D call: TRBD1 (6 bases). Trimming shortened V by 4 bases and J by 1 base, and 11 bases separated the two germline ends. From germline, CDR1 is SQVTM and CDR2 ANQGSEA. The CDR3 totals 14 residues. For the CDR3, the DNA is TGCAGCGTTGTGGTCAGGGGCAGCAATCAGCCCCAGCATTTT. This sequence encodes CSVVVRGSNQPQHF.

V gene TRBV7-9 combines with J gene TRBJ2-7, with TRBD2 matching 9 bases. The trim removed 7 bases at V and 3 bases at J, leaving 10 bases unmatched. CDR1 is SEHNR and CDR2 is FQNEAQ in the germline V gene (reference sequence). The CDR3 extends over 15 amino acids. CDR3 bases: TGTGCCAGCACGACCGGGACTAGCAGTGGCTACGAGCAGTACTTC. It is translated as CASTTGTSSGYEQYF.

This clone was observed a few times. The rearrangement joins TRBV9 to TRBJ2-6; D unresolved. The germline V and J ends were trimmed by 4 bases and 2 bases, with 7 bases remaining between them. Germline V CDR1 and CDR2: SGDLS, YYNGEE. The length of the CDR3 is 14 residues. CDR3 residues: CASSPSPGANVLTF. The CDR3 nucleotides are TGTGCCAGCAGCCCGAGCCCTGGGGCCAACGTCCTGACTTTC.

J is TRBJ1-2 and V is TRBV6-5; 11 bases line up with TRBD1. V lost 7 bases to trimming and J lost 8 bases; unmatched junction nucleotides: 9. The CDR3 totals 14 residues. Germline-derived CDR1 and CDR2 are MNHEY and SVGAGI. The CDR3 reads CASTRTGGARGYTF. The CDR3 coding sequence is TGTGCCAGCACCAGGACAGGGGGCGCGAGGGGCTACACCTTC.

This chain joins TRBV4-1 and TRBJ2-1; D remains ambiguous. V was trimmed by 1 base and J by 1 base, leaving 8 bases between them. The CDR3 totals 15 residues. Germline values: CDR1 MGHRA, CDR2 YSYEKL. CDR3 in DNA: TGCGCCAGCAGCCAAGTTCACAGTTCCTACAATGAGCAGTTCTTC. Protein product: CASSQVHSSYNEQFF.

The chain has TRBV7-8 and TRBJ1-1, with TRBD1 identical over 8 bases. CDR3 length: 14 amino acids. Germline CDR1 SGHVS, CDR2 FQNEAQ. The V and J ends lost 2 bases and 4 bases, in that order; junction bases with no gene match: 3. The CDR3 region is CASSLYRGSTEAFF. The CDR3 DNA reads TGTGCCAGCAGCTTATACAGGGGGAGCACTGAAGCTTTCTTT.

The chain uses TRBV28 and TRBJ1-2; TRBD1 matches 11 bases. This CDR3 region has 17 residues. The J segment lost 8 bases and the V segment lost 8 bases, leaving 19 bases of the junction unmatched. Per the germline V gene, CDR1 is MDHEN and CDR2 is SYDVKM. Written as DNA, the CDR3 is TGTGCCAGCTTCTCTGTTAGCGGACAGGGGGCGCCCTTAGGCTACACCTTC. Encoded protein: CASFSVSGQGAPLGYTF.

The chain joins TRBV7-3 to TRBJ2-2; 7 nucleotides agree with TRBD1. This CDR3 comprises 13 residues. The germline V gene encodes CDR1 SGHTA and CDR2 FQGTGA. Trimming at V came to 5 bases and at J to 6 bases, leaving 3 bases not matched to a gene. The CDR3 spells CASSTTGSGELFF. CDR3 DNA sequence: TGTGCCAGCAGCACGACAGGGTCCGGGGAGCTGTTTTTT.

This chain links TRBV5-1 with TRBJ2-1, with 8 bases fitting TRBD1. The V and J ends lost 0 bases and 6 bases, in that order; junction bases with no gene match: 2. In germline, CDR1 is SGHRS, CDR2 YFSETQ. The CDR3 has 14 residues. The CDR3: CASSLGDRINEQFF. DNA of the CDR3: TGCGCCAGCAGCTTGGGGGACAGGATCAATGAGCAGTTCTTC.

The genes are TRBV7-9 and TRBJ2-1, with 13 bases that match TRBD2. The CDR3 has 15 amino acids. J was trimmed by 4 bases and V by 6 bases; bases with no gene match: 3. The V gene's germline CDR1 is SEHNR and CDR2 FQNEAQ (reference sequence). The CDR3 DNA reads TGTGCCAGCAGAACGACTAGCGGGGGGTACAATGAGCAGTTCTTC. This gives the protein CASRTTSGGYNEQFF.